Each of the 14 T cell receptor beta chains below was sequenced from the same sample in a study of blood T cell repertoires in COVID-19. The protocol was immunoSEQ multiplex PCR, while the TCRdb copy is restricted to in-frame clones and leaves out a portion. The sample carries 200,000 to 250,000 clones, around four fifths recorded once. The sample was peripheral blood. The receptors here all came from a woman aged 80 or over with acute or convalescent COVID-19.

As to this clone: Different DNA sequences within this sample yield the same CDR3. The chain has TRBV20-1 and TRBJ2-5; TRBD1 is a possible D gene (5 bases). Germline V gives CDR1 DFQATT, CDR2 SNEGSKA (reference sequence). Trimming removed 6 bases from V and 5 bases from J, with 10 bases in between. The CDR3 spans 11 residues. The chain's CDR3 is CSAGKGETQYF. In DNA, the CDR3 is TGCAGTGCGGGCAAGGGGGAGACCCAGTACTTC.

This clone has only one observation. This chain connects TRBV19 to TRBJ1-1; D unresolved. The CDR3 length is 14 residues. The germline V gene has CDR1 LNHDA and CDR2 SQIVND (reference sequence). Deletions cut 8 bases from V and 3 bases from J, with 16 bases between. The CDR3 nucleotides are TGTGCCAGTCCAAAAGGTATGCAGGACACTGAAGCTTTCTTT. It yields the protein CASPKGMQDTEAFF.

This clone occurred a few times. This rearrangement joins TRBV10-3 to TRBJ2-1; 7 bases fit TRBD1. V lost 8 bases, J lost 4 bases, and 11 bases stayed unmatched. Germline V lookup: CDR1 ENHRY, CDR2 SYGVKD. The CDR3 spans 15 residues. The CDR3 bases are TGTGCCATCTCAGGCGGACAGGCCCAATACAATGAGCAGTTCTTC. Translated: CAISGGQAQYNEQFF.

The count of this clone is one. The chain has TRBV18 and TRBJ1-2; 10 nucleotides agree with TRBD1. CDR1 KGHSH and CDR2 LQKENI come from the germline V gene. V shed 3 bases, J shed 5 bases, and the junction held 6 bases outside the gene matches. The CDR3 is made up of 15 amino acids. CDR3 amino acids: CASSPPDRGYYGYTF. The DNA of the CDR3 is TGTGCCAGCTCACCCCCGGACAGGGGGTATTATGGCTACACCTTC.

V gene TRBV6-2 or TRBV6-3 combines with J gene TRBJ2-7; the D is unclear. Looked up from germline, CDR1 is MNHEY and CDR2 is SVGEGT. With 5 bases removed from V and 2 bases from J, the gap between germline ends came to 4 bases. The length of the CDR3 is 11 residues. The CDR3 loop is CASSVTYEQYF. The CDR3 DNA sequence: TGTGCCAGCAGTGTAACCTACGAGCAGTACTTC.

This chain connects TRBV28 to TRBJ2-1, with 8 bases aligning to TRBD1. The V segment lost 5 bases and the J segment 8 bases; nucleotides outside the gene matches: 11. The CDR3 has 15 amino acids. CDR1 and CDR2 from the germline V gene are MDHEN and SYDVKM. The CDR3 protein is CASSPWTGKVDEQFF. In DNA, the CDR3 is TGTGCCAGCAGTCCTTGGACAGGGAAGGTAGATGAGCAGTTCTTC.

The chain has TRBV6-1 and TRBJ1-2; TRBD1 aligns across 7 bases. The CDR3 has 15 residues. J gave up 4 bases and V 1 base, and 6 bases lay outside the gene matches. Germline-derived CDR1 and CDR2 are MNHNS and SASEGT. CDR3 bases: TGTGCCAGCAGTGAAGTTTCCGGGACAGTCTATGGCTACACCTTC. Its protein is CASSEVSGTVYGYTF.

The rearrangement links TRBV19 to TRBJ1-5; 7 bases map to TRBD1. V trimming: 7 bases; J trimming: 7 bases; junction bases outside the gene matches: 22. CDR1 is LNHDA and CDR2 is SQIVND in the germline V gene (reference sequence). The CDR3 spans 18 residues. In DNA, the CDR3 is TGTGCCAGTACCAAAGCTTTCGACAGGGAGAGAGGAGGACAGCCCCAGCATTTT. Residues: CASTKAFDRERGGQPQHF.

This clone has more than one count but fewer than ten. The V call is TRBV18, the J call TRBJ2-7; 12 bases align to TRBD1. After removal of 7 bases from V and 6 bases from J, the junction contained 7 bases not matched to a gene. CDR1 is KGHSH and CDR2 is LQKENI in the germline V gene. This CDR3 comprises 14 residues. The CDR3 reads CASFPGQGAFEQYF. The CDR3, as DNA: TGTGCCAGCTTCCCGGGACAGGGGGCTTTCGAGCAGTACTTC. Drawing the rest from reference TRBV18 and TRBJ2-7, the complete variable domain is NAGVMQNPRHLVRRRGQEARLRCSPMKGHSHVYWYRQLPEEGLKFMVYLQKENIIDESGMPKERFSAEFPKEGPSILRIQQVVRGDSAAYFCASFPGQGAFEQYFGPGTRLTVT.

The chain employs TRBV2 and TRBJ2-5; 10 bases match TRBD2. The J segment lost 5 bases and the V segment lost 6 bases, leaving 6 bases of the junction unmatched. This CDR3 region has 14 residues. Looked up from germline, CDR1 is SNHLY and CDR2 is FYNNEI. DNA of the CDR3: TGTGCCAGCAGAAAGACTAGCGGGCAGGAGACCCAGTACTTC. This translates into CASRKTSGQETQYF.

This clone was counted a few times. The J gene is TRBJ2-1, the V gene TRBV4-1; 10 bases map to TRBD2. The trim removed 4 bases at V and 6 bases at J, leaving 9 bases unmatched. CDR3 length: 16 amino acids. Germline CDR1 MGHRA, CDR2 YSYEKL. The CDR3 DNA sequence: TGCGCCAGCAGCCTTAGGATAGCGGGAGGCCTCAATGAGCAGTTCTTC. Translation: CASSLRIAGGLNEQFF.

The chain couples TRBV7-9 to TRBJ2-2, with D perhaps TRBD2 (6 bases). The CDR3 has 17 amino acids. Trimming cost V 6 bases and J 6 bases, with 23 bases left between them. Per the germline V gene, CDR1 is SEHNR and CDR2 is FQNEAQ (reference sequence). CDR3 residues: CASSYSRDSTFPGELFF. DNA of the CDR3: TGTGCCAGCAGTTATTCCCGGGACTCCACTTTCCCCGGGGAGCTGTTTTTT.

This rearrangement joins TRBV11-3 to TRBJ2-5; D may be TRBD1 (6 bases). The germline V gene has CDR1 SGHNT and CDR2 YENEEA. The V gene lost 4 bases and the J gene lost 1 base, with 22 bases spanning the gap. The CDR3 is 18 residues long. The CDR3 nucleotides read TGTGCCAGCAGCTCCTCCGGGTGGGGGACCAGGGGCCAAGAGACCCAGTACTTC. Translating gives CASSSSGWGTRGQETQYF.

The CDR3 reads CASSPGWGANYGYTF. Written as DNA, the CDR3 is TGTGCCAGCAGCCCGGGTTGGGGGGCTAACTATGGCTACACCTTC. The chain combines TRBV5-4 with TRBJ1-2; maybe TRBD1 (5 bases). Germline V gene lookup returns CDR1 SGHNT and CDR2 YYREEE (reference sequence). Trimming left V 4 bases short and J 0 bases short, with 13 bases between. This CDR3 has 15 amino acids.